These 2 T cell receptor beta chains came from one sample sequenced in a study of CD8 T cells in ankylosing spondylitis. Study-wide findings and caveats: Seemingly characteristic of ankylosing spondylitis blood was a TCR beta motif consisting of under 10 highly homologous variants.

One entry per CDR3 protein results from TCRdb running MiXCR on the 5' RACE reads. The top ten clones hold about 33% of a sample with 130,000 or so distinct CDR3 sequences, about a sixth of them seen once. No antigen is known for these receptors. The sample consisted of blood, either unsorted or a sorted T cell fraction (not recorded which). The origin of the receptors is a male donor with ankylosing spondylitis.

V is TRBV5-1 and J is TRBJ2-5, with D possibly matching TRBD2 (5 bases). Germline V gene sequence: CDR1 SGHRS, CDR2 YFSETQ. This CDR3 has 15 residues. V shed 2 bases and J shed 5 bases, with 16 bases lying between them. CDR3 region: CASSLGNFERETQYF. The CDR3 DNA reads as TGCGCCAGCAGCTTAGGCAACTTTGAGCGGGAGACCCAGTACTTC.

The chain carries TRBV27 and TRBJ2-3; no firm D call. Trimming shortened V by 4 bases and J by 3 bases, and 8 bases separated the two germline ends. Looked up from germline, CDR1 is MNHEY and CDR2 is SMNVEV (reference sequence). CDR3 size: 13 residues. The CDR3 reads CASSSTQTDTQYF. For the CDR3, the DNA is TGTGCCAGCAGTTCGACCCAAACAGATACGCAGTATTTT.